These T cell receptor beta chains were read from a single sample in a study of blood T cells in healthy people across ages. Using its own MiXCR run on the 5' RACE reads, TCRdb lists one record per CDR3 protein. The sample records about a million distinct CDR3 sequences, roughly 52% being singletons. The sample comprised blood. The receptors stem from a man aged 25 to 40 in good health. CDR3s include the opening cysteine and the closing phenylalanine or tryptophan. Each record gives: V gene, clone size, J gene, D gene, CDR3 DNA, CDR3 protein. A D gene is named only where the DNA matches it firmly. Not all rows give a size; the values are once, few, many and, for expanded clones, a class.

V gene: TRBV5-1; clone size: NA; J gene: TRBJ2-7; D gene: TRBD1; CDR3 DNA: TGCGCCAGCAGAAAATCTATGACAGGGACCAACTACGAGCAGTACTTC; CDR3 protein: CASRKSMTGTNYEQYF
V gene: TRBV20-1; clone size: once; J gene: TRBJ1-5; D gene: TRBD1; CDR3 DNA: TGCAGTGCTCGAGAGAGGAGCTTAGGACAGGGCCGGAATCAGCCCCAGCATTTT; CDR3 protein: CSARERSLGQGRNQPQHF
V gene: TRBV30; clone size: NA; J gene: TRBJ2-3; D gene: NA; CDR3 DNA: TGTGCCTGGAGTGGGCCGGAGCGAGATACGCAGTATTTT; CDR3 protein: CAWSGPERDTQYF
V gene: TRBV12-3/TRBV12-4; clone size: NA; J gene: TRBJ1-4; D gene: NA; CDR3 DNA: TGTGCCAGCAACCCGGGCAACACCGGGGAAAAACTGTTTTTT; CDR3 protein: CASNPGNTGEKLFF
V gene: TRBV7-9; clone size: NA; J gene: TRBJ2-7; D gene: NA; CDR3 DNA: TGTGCCAGCAGCTTATACGAGGGGAACTACGAGCAGTACTTC; CDR3 protein: CASSLYEGNYEQYF
V gene: TRBV11-2; clone size: few; J gene: TRBJ2-5; D gene: TRBD2; CDR3 DNA: TGTGCCAGCAGCCCGAGCGGGGCCTTTCAAGAGACCCAGTACTTC; CDR3 protein: CASSPSGAFQETQYF
V gene: TRBV6-1; clone size: NA; J gene: TRBJ2-1; D gene: TRBD2; CDR3 DNA: TGTGCCAGCAGGTCGACTAGCGGGGGGGCCGCGGGTAACAATGAGCAGTTCTTC; CDR3 protein: CASRSTSGGAAGNNEQFF
V gene: TRBV18; clone size: many; J gene: TRBJ1-1; D gene: NA; CDR3 DNA: TGTGCCAGCTCGAGCTCGACCCAGGGCAACACTGAAGCTTTCTTT; CDR3 protein: CASSSSTQGNTEAFF
V gene: TRBV7-8; clone size: NA; J gene: TRBJ1-4; D gene: TRBD1; CDR3 DNA: TGTGCCAGCAGCTTACAGACAGGGATCAATGAAAAACTGTTTTTT; CDR3 protein: CASSLQTGINEKLFF
V gene: TRBV28; clone size: NA; J gene: TRBJ2-4; D gene: NA; CDR3 DNA: TGTGCCAGCAGTTTGGGGGGGCTCCAACTAATCTCGATGGCCAAAAACATTCAGTACTTC; CDR3 protein: CASSLGGLQLISMAKNIQYF
V gene: TRBV7-8; clone size: NA; J gene: TRBJ2-1; D gene: NA; CDR3 DNA: TGTGCCAGCAGCCGGGGTATGACGTACAATGAGCAGTTCTTC; CDR3 protein: CASSRGMTYNEQFF
V gene: TRBV7-2; clone size: few; J gene: TRBJ2-3; D gene: NA; CDR3 DNA: TGTGCCAGCAGCTTAGACGGCGGGGGCCCCTATACGCAGTATTTT; CDR3 protein: CASSLDGGGPYTQYF
V gene: TRBV28; clone size: NA; J gene: TRBJ1-1; D gene: NA; CDR3 DNA: TGTGCCAGCAGTTTAATCGACAGATTTAACACTGAAGCTTTCTTT; CDR3 protein: CASSLIDRFNTEAFF
V gene: TRBV4-1; clone size: once; J gene: TRBJ2-3; D gene: NA; CDR3 DNA: TGCGCCAGCAGCCAACTCGAGGTCCGCACAGATACGCAGTATTTT; CDR3 protein: CASSQLEVRTDTQYF
V gene: TRBV20-1; clone size: NA; J gene: TRBJ1-2; D gene: TRBD1; CDR3 DNA: TGCAGCGGGGGACAGGGGGCACGAAACTATGGCTACACCTTC; CDR3 protein: CSGGQGARNYGYTF
V gene: TRBV4-1; clone size: NA; J gene: TRBJ2-1; D gene: TRBD2; CDR3 DNA: TGCGCCAGCAGCCAAGATATTAGCGGGGGGGAGTATGAGCAGTTCTTC; CDR3 protein: CASSQDISGGEYEQFF
V gene: TRBV7-9; clone size: few; J gene: TRBJ1-2; D gene: NA; CDR3 DNA: TGTGCCAGCAGCTCCTCACAGGGATGGGAAGGCTACACCTTC; CDR3 protein: CASSSSQGWEGYTF
V gene: TRBV4-1; clone size: once; J gene: TRBJ1-2; D gene: NA; CDR3 DNA: TGCGCCAGCAGCCAACCTCAGACGGGGAGTGAAGGCTACACCTTC; CDR3 protein: CASSQPQTGSEGYTF
V gene: TRBV20-1; clone size: NA; J gene: TRBJ1-5; D gene: NA; CDR3 DNA: TGCAGTGCTATCCGGTCCGTTCGATTCAATCAGCCCCAGCATTTT; CDR3 protein: CSAIRSVRFNQPQHF
V gene: TRBV20-1; clone size: NA; J gene: TRBJ2-7; D gene: NA; CDR3 DNA: TGCAGTGCGTATTCGGGTGTCGACGAGCAGTACTTC; CDR3 protein: CSAYSGVDEQYF
V gene: TRBV9; clone size: NA; J gene: TRBJ2-7; D gene: NA; CDR3 DNA: TGTGCCAGCAGCATAGCCCTCGCAGGCTACGAGCAGTACTTC; CDR3 protein: CASSIALAGYEQYF
V gene: TRBV7-2; clone size: NA; J gene: TRBJ2-3; D gene: NA; CDR3 DNA: TGTGCCAGCAGGCCACCGGGCCACGATATAGGTACGCAGTATTTT; CDR3 protein: CASRPPGHDIGTQYF
V gene: TRBV6-6; clone size: NA; J gene: TRBJ2-7; D gene: TRBD2; CDR3 DNA: TGTGCCAGCAGCCGCGAGAGCGGGGGCTCCTACGAGCAGTACTTC; CDR3 protein: CASSRESGGSYEQYF
V gene: TRBV7-9; clone size: NA; J gene: TRBJ2-3; D gene: NA; CDR3 DNA: TGTGCCAGCAGTTCCTATAAATCCACAGATACGCAGTATTTT; CDR3 protein: CASSSYKSTDTQYF
V gene: TRBV29-1; clone size: NA; J gene: TRBJ2-7; D gene: NA; CDR3 DNA: TGCAGCGTGCCCCGGGACACTCCGCGCCCCCTCGAGCAGTACTTC; CDR3 protein: CSVPRDTPRPLEQYF
V gene: TRBV6-1; clone size: NA; J gene: TRBJ1-1; D gene: TRBD1; CDR3 DNA: TGTGCCAGCGGCTTAGAAGGGGGCGTCCGGGGGACTGAAGCTTTCTTT; CDR3 protein: CASGLEGGVRGTEAFF
V gene: TRBV5-1; clone size: once; J gene: TRBJ2-3; D gene: TRBD2; CDR3 DNA: TGCGCCAGCAGGCTGTGGACTAGCGGGAGTAAGGCAGATACGCAGTATTTT; CDR3 protein: CASRLWTSGSKADTQYF
V gene: TRBV7-9; clone size: NA; J gene: TRBJ1-1; D gene: NA; CDR3 DNA: TGTGCCAGCAGCTACAGGGACGATATGAACACTGAAGCTTTCTTT; CDR3 protein: CASSYRDDMNTEAFF
V gene: TRBV20-1; clone size: NA; J gene: TRBJ2-3; D gene: NA; CDR3 DNA: TGCAGTGCTTACAGGGCCACGCGGGGCAATACGCAGTATTTT; CDR3 protein: CSAYRATRGNTQYF
V gene: TRBV27; clone size: once; J gene: TRBJ2-3; D gene: TRBD2; CDR3 DNA: TGTGCCAGCAGTGTGGGGGGGTTTGGCACAGATACGCAGTATTTT; CDR3 protein: CASSVGGFGTDTQYF
V gene: TRBV4-3; clone size: few; J gene: TRBJ2-7; D gene: NA; CDR3 DNA: TGCGCCAGCAGCCAAGATCGCACAAGTCCCGAGCAGTACTTC; CDR3 protein: CASSQDRTSPEQYF
V gene: TRBV4-2; clone size: many; J gene: TRBJ2-3; D gene: TRBD2; CDR3 DNA: TGTGCCAGCAGCCAAGAGTACAGCGGGGGTGCCACAGATACGCAGTATTTT; CDR3 protein: CASSQEYSGGATDTQYF
V gene: TRBV12-3/TRBV12-4; clone size: NA; J gene: TRBJ2-1; D gene: TRBD2; CDR3 DNA: TGTGCCAGCAGTTTCGGGCGGGGGGCATACATTGAGCAGTTCTTC; CDR3 protein: CASSFGRGAYIEQFF
V gene: TRBV2; clone size: NA; J gene: TRBJ1-2; D gene: NA; CDR3 DNA: TGTGCCAGCAGTGAAAACTGGGGCCGCGGCGGCACCTTC; CDR3 protein: CASSENWGRGGTF
V gene: TRBV3-1; clone size: NA; J gene: TRBJ1-1; D gene: NA; CDR3 DNA: TGTGCCAGCAGCCAAGCCCGGACGGAAGCTTTCTTT; CDR3 protein: CASSQARTEAFF
V gene: TRBV21-1; clone size: NA; J gene: TRBJ2-2; D gene: NA; CDR3 DNA: TGTGCCAGCAGCCCTGACACCGGGACACTCGACACCGGGGAGCTGTTTTTT; CDR3 protein: CASSPDTGTLDTGELFF
V gene: TRBV2; clone size: few; J gene: TRBJ2-1; D gene: NA; CDR3 DNA: TGTGCCAGCAGTGAAGCGGGATCCCCGAGGGGTGAGCAGTTCTTC; CDR3 protein: CASSEAGSPRGEQFF